This entry describes one T cell receptor (beta chain). Produced via immunoSEQ multiplex PCR; TCRdb's table is partial and in-frame only. The sample has approximately 70,000 clones; 85% to 95% are singletons. The data were obtained in a study of cytomegalovirus exposure and HLA in healthy donors. This TCR came from a woman under 30 in good health and CMV-seronegative. Sequencing input: PBMCs.

In DNA form, the CDR3 reads TGCGCCAGCAGCTTAAAACAGGGGGCCTACAATGAGCAGTTCTTC. Translation: CASSLKQGAYNEQFF. The rearrangement uses TRBV5-1 and TRBJ2-1; TRBD1 matches 8 bases. The J segment lost 2 bases and the V segment lost 2 bases, leaving 3 bases of the junction unmatched. The CDR3 sequence is 15 residues long. Germline CDR1 and CDR2: SGHRS and YFSETQ. The variable domain in full, completed from reference TRBV5-1 and TRBJ2-1, reads KAGVTQTPRYLIKTRGQQVTLSCSPISGHRSVSWYQQTPGQGLQFLFEYFSETQRNKGNFPGRFSGRQFSNSRSEMNVSTLELGDSALYLCASSLKQGAYNEQFFGPGTRLTVL.